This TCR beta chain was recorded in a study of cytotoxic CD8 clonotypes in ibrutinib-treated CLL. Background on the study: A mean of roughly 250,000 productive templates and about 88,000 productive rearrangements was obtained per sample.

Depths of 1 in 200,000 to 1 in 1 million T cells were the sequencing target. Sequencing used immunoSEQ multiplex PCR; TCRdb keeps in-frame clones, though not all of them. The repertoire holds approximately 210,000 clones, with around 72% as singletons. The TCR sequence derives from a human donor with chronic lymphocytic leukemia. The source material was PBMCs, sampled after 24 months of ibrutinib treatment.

The chain's CDR3 is CASSETGPGATEAFF. The CDR3 DNA reads TGTGCCAGCAGCGAAACGGGACCCGGGGCCACTGAAGCTTTCTTT. The chain couples TRBV7-2 to TRBJ1-1; the D gene is possibly TRBD1 (5 bases). CDR1 SGHTA and CDR2 FQGNSA come from the germline V gene. V was trimmed by 5 bases and J by 4 bases, leaving 17 bases between them. The CDR3 length is 15 residues.